The entry below describes one TCR beta chain. This table comes from immunoSEQ multiplex PCR, and its TCRdb copy is limited to in-frame clones, with some not included. The sample contains around 130,000 clones, about nine tenths of which appear only once. The sample comes from a study of T cell responses to AZD1222 COVID-19 vaccine. Both about-4-week and about-12-week second-dose recipients were combined. The CDR3 is made up of 14 amino acids. Germline assignment: CDR1 KGHSH and CDR2 LQKENI. The germline V and J ends were trimmed by 3 bases and 2 bases, with 7 bases remaining between them. This rearrangement joins TRBV18 to TRBJ1-4; D not resolved. The sample in question was peripheral blood, obtained 28 days after the second AZD1222 dose. This sequence was found in an adult who received the AZD1222 COVID-19 vaccine. CDR3 coding DNA: TGTGCCAGCTCACCGGGATACACTAATGAAAAACTGTTTTTT. It is translated as CASSPGYTNEKLFF.